One and the same sample provided the 13 T cell receptor beta chains below, sequenced in a study of cytomegalovirus exposure and HLA in healthy donors. PCR involved 60 Vbeta and 13 Jbeta primers. Clones were read by immunoSEQ multiplex PCR, and TCRdb kept only the in-frame ones, dropping some. In the table there are about 270,000 clones, 80% to 90% of which are singletons. Sequencing was performed on PBMCs. All receptors derive from a man between 40 and 49 years old in good health and CMV-seropositive.

J is TRBJ2-5 and V is TRBV6-5, with D maybe TRBD1 (5 bases). The CDR3 is made up of 15 amino acids. Germline V gives CDR1 MNHEY, CDR2 SVGAGI. With 2 bases removed from V and 4 bases from J, the gap between germline ends came to 14 bases. CDR3: CASSYRGRVGETQYF. The CDR3 bases are TGTGCCAGCAGTTACCGCGGCAGGGTAGGAGAGACCCAGTACTTC.

V and J are TRBV2 and TRBJ1-2; D call uncertain. Germline V gives CDR1 SNHLY, CDR2 FYNNEI. The CDR3 sequence is 15 residues long. The ends were cut back, 3 bases at V and 4 bases at J, with 15 bases in the middle. The CDR3 is CASSDPRLAGYGYTF. Here the CDR3 DNA reads TGTGCCAGCAGTGATCCCCGGCTCGCGGGCTATGGCTACACCTTC.

This chain uses TRBV19 with TRBJ1-5, with TRBD1 identical over 7 bases. This CDR3 region has 17 residues. V shed 4 bases and J 2 bases; nucleotides not matched to a gene: 11. Germline V CDR1 and CDR2: LNHDA, SQIVND (reference sequence). CDR3 DNA: TGTGCCAGTAGTACCCGACGGGACAGTGAACGCAATCAGCCCCAGCATTTT. It specifies CASSTRRDSERNQPQHF.

V gene TRBV4-3 combines with J gene TRBJ2-1; 10 bases line up with TRBD2. Looked up from germline, CDR1 is LGHNA and CDR2 is YSLEER. After removal of 0 bases from V and 0 bases from J, the junction contained 8 bases not matched to a gene. CDR3 length: 19 amino acids. CDR3 region: CASSQDGFSGGSSYNEQFF. In nucleotides, the CDR3 is TGCGCCAGCAGCCAAGATGGGTTTAGCGGGGGGAGCTCCTACAATGAGCAGTTCTTC.

The chain employs TRBV4-3 and TRBJ2-5, with TRBD1 matching 9 bases. Losses at the gene ends were 3 bases for V and 5 bases for J; bases not matched to a gene: 7. Per germline, CDR1 LGHNA and CDR2 YSLEER. There are 15 residues in the CDR3. The CDR3 DNA reads as TGCGCCAGCAGCCAGGGGACAGGGCTTCGGGAGACCCAGTACTTC. The encoded protein is CASSQGTGLRETQYF.

The V gene is TRBV18, the J gene TRBJ1-1; TRBD1 matches 7 bases. Trimming cost V 3 bases and J 3 bases; bases outside gene matches: 10. The CDR3 runs to 16 residues. CDR1 and CDR2 from the germline V gene are KGHSH and LQKENI. CDR3 loop: CASSPGTGDLYTEAFF. The CDR3 DNA follows: TGTGCCAGCTCACCTGGAACAGGGGACCTATACACTGAAGCTTTCTTT.

The chain has TRBV7-2 and TRBJ2-5; 9 bases are a match to TRBD2. This CDR3 contains 15 residues. J gave up 2 bases and V 5 bases, and 6 bases lay outside the gene matches. CDR1 SGHTA and CDR2 FQGNSA come from the germline V gene. The CDR3 nucleotides are TGTGCCAGCAGCGCGGGACTAGCAGTACAAGAGACCCAGTACTTC. Translation gives CASSAGLAVQETQYF.

This rearrangement joins TRBV2 to TRBJ1-5; D may be TRBD1 (5 bases). V lost 6 bases and J lost 1, with 10 bases in between. Germline CDR1 is SNHLY and CDR2 is FYNNEI. The CDR3 is 14 amino acids. CDR3 in DNA: TGTGCCAGCAGGGGCAGGGCCAGCAATCAGCCCCAGCATTTT. This gives the protein CASRGRASNQPQHF.

The CDR3 DNA reads as TGTGCCAGCAGCTTAGTCGGACAGGGGACAGATACGCAGTATTTT. It specifies CASSLVGQGTDTQYF. The genes are TRBV7-9 and TRBJ2-3; 9 positions agree with TRBD1. V shed 1 base, J shed 3 bases, and the junction held 2 bases outside the gene matches. Germline CDR1 and CDR2: SEHNR and FQNEAQ (reference sequence). The length of the CDR3 is 15 residues.

The rearrangement joins TRBV28 to TRBJ1-1; TRBD1 might be the D (6 bases). This CDR3 is built from 12 residues. Germline CDR1 MDHEN, CDR2 SYDVKM. V was trimmed by 3 bases and J by 8 bases, leaving 10 bases between them. The CDR3: CASSLMGTEAFF. CDR3 in DNA: TGTGCCAGCAGTTTGATGGGGACAGAAGCTTTCTTT.

This sequence joins TRBV4-2 and TRBJ2-6; possible D gene TRBD2, 5 bases. The V end was cut by 3 bases, the J end by 0 bases, with 9 bases between. Germline V gene lookup returns CDR1 LGHNA and CDR2 YNFKEQ. The CDR3 sequence is 16 residues long. The CDR3 spells CASSQEAGSGANVLTF. The CDR3 DNA is TGTGCCAGCAGCCAGGAGGCGGGCTCTGGGGCCAACGTCCTGACTTTC.

This clone was counted once. The V gene is TRBV6-5, the J gene TRBJ1-4; no definite D call. Trimming stripped 2 bases from V and 0 bases from J, with 10 bases between. Germline V gene data show CDR1 as MNHEY and CDR2 as SVGAGI. This CDR3 has 16 residues. This chain's CDR3 is CASSYEPFATNEKLFF. CDR3 DNA: TGTGCCAGCAGTTACGAGCCCTTTGCAACTAATGAAAAACTGTTTTTT.

This chain connects TRBV6-1 to TRBJ1-1; 7 positions agree with TRBD1. Unmatched junction bases numbered 7, after V lost 7 bases and J lost 8 bases. The length of the CDR3 is 12 residues. Germline V gives CDR1 MNHNS, CDR2 SASEGT. The CDR3 sequence is CASTLRDSEAFF. CDR3 bases: TGTGCCAGCACCTTGAGGGACAGCGAAGCTTTCTTT.